The present T cell receptor beta chain was sequenced within a study of cytomegalovirus exposure and HLA in healthy donors. Points from the study as a whole: In a later analysis, a genetic analysis reported fewer productive-TCR N-insertions in an Asian-associated ancestry cluster than the cohort average. Rarity characterized most TCR sequences, yet some public TCRs appeared in many donors.

In the PCR, 60 Vbeta and 13 Jbeta primers were used. Some clones are missing from TCRdb's copy, which holds only in-frame ones; the method was immunoSEQ multiplex PCR. This table has roughly 200,000 clones, approximately 86% appearing once. Trimming shortened V by 4 bases and J by 2 bases, and 10 bases separated the two germline ends. Germline V CDR1 and CDR2: SGHAT, FQNNGV. This CDR3 region has 14 residues. In regard to this clone: Its antigen is as yet unknown.

This receptor was obtained from a young woman in good health and CMV-seronegative. Sequencing was carried out using PBMCs. The rearrangement uses TRBV11-2 and TRBJ2-3, with D maybe TRBD1 (6 bases). CDR3 in amino acids: CASSSRGTTDTQYF. DNA of the CDR3: TGTGCCAGCAGCTCCAGGGGAACCACAGATACGCAGTATTTT.